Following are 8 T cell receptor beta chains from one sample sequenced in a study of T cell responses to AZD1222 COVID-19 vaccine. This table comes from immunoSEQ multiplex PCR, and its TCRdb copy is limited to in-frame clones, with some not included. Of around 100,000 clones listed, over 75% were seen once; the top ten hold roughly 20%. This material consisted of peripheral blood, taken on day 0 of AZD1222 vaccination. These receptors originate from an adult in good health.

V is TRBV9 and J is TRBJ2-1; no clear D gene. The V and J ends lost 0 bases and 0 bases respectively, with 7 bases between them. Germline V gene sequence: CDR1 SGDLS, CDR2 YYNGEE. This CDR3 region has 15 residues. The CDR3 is CASSVGPISYNEQFF. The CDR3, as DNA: TGTGCCAGCAGCGTAGGTCCGATCTCCTACAATGAGCAGTTCTTC.

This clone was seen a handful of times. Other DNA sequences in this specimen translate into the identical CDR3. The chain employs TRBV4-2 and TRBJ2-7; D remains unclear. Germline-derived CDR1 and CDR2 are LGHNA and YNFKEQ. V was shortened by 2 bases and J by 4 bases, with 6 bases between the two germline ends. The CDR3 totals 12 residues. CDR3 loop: CASSQNRYEQYF. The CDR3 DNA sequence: TGTGCCAGCAGCCAAAATAGATACGAGCAGTACTTC.

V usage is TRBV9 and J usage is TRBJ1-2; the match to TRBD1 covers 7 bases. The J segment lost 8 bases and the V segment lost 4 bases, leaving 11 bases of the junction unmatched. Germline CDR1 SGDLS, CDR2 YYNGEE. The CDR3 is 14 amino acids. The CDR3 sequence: CASSPGDSAGGYTF. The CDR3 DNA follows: TGTGCCAGCAGCCCTGGGGACAGCGCTGGAGGCTACACCTTC.

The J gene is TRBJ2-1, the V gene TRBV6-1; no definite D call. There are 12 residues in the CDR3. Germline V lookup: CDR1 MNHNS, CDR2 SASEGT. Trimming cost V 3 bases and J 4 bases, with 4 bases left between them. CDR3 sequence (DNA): TGTGCCAGCAGTGAGACTTACAATGAGCAGTTCTTC. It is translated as CASSETYNEQFF.

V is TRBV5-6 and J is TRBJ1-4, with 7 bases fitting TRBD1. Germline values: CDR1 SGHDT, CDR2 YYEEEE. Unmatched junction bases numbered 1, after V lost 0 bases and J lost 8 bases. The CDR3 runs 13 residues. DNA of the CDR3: TGTGCCAGCAGCTTGGGAGGGGGCGAAAAACTGTTTTTT. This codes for CASSLGGGEKLFF.

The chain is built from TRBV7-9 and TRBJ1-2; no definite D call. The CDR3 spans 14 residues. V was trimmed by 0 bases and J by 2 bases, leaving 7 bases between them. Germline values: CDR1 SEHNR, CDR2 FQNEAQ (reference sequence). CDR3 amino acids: CASSLADGNYGYTF. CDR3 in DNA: TGTGCCAGCAGCTTAGCGGACGGAAACTATGGCTACACCTTC.

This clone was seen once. The CDR3 nucleotides are TGTGCCAGCAGCGAGGACAGGGGGGGGAACTATGGCTACACCTTC. Translation gives CASSEDRGGNYGYTF. The chain is built from TRBV2 and TRBJ1-2, with 10 positions matching TRBD1. V was clipped by 6 bases and J by 2 bases; unmatched bases: 6. Germline assignment: CDR1 SNHLY and CDR2 FYNNEI. CDR3 length: 15 residues.

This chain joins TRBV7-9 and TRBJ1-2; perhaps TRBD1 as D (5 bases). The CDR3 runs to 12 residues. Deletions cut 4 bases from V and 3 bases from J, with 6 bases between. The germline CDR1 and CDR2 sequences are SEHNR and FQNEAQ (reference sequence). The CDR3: CASSWGDYGYTF. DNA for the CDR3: TGTGCCAGCAGCTGGGGGGACTATGGCTACACCTTC.